The 31 T cell receptor beta chains below come from one sample, sequenced in a study of CD8+CD57+ T cells in acquired aplastic anemia. Investigators profiled TCR beta VDJ and CDR3 from genomic DNA template. In TCRdb, the reads were re-called with MiXCR into one record per CDR3 protein. The sample lists 180,000 or so distinct CDR3 sequences; 40% to 50% were seen once. Sequenced: sorted CD4+, CD8+, or CD8+CD57+ T cells (not recorded which) from PBMCs. These receptor sequences come from a human donor in good health.

This clonotype was observed at least ten times. The chain has TRBV6-1 and TRBJ1-1; a weak D match, TRBD1 (6 bases). CDR3 length: 17 residues. V lost 0 bases and J 5 bases, leaving 19 bases between the germline ends. The germline V gene encodes CDR1 MNHNS and CDR2 SASEGT. CDR3 protein: CASSEALGGRGRTEAFF. The CDR3 bases are TGTGCCAGCAGTGAAGCTTTGGGTGGCAGGGGTCGGACTGAAGCTTTCTTT.

A note on this clonotype: A read error is likely, as this CDR3 ends without the conserved phenylalanine or tryptophan. The CDR3: CASSRASGMGGGETQYL. In DNA, the CDR3 is TGTGCCAGCAGTAGGGCTAGCGGGATGGGCGGGGGAGAGACCCAGTACCTC. The chain has TRBV25-1 and TRBJ2-5, with 9 bases aligning to TRBD2. J was trimmed by 4 bases and V by 5 bases; bases with no gene match: 14. Germline assignment: CDR1 MGHDK and CDR2 SYGVNS. The length of the CDR3 is 17 residues.

This chain links TRBV20-1 with TRBJ2-7; 8 bases agree with TRBD1. CDR1 is DFQATT, CDR2 SNEGSKA, per germline (reference sequence). Trimming removed 6 bases from V and 3 bases from J; junction bases left unmatched: 10. The CDR3 contains 14 residues. The CDR3: CSATEAGQDYEQYF. The CDR3 DNA sequence: TGCAGTGCCACTGAGGCGGGACAGGACTACGAGCAGTACTTC.

The rearrangement uses TRBV9 and TRBJ2-5; D uncertain. The germline CDR1 and CDR2 sequences are SGDLS and YYNGEE. Trimming left V 4 bases short and J 0 bases short, with 7 bases between. The CDR3 consists of 13 residues. The CDR3 reads CASSQTYQETQYF. CDR3 nucleotide sequence: TGTGCCAGCAGCCAAACTTACCAAGAGACCCAGTACTTC.

This clonotype was recorded many times. V usage is TRBV2 and J usage is TRBJ2-4; either TRBD1 or TRBD2 may fit D (5 bases each). Between the trimmed V and J ends, which lost 6 bases and 5 bases, there was a span of 11 bases. The CDR3 runs 13 residues. Germline CDR1 reads SNHLY; CDR2 reads FYNNEI. CDR3: CASSEGIQNIQYF. In DNA, the CDR3 is TGTGCCAGCAGCGAGGGGATTCAAAACATTCAGTACTTC.

This clonotype was picked up many times. The CDR3 sequence: CASTPGRVPGELFF. The CDR3 DNA reads TGCGCCAGCACCCCGGGCAGGGTGCCCGGGGAGCTGTTTTTT. The chain recombines TRBV5-1 with TRBJ2-2; D is perhaps TRBD1 (5 bases). Germline-derived CDR1 and CDR2 are SGHRS and YFSETQ. CDR3 size: 14 residues. V was cut by 6 bases and J by 6 bases, with 15 bases left in between.

This chain uses TRBV7-6 with TRBJ2-7, with 10 nucleotides matching TRBD2. The CDR3 runs 15 residues. With 6 bases clipped from V and 0 bases from J, the junction kept 5 bases outside the gene matches. Germline V CDR1 and CDR2: SGHVS, FNYEAQ. CDR3 amino acids: CASSRTSGNSYEQYF. The CDR3, as DNA: TGTGCCAGCAGTCGCACTAGCGGGAACTCCTACGAGCAGTACTTC.

The sample holds many counts of this clonotype. J is TRBJ2-1 and V is TRBV20-1; 11 nucleotides agree with TRBD2. The CDR3 runs to 16 residues. In germline, CDR1 is DFQATT, CDR2 SNEGSKA (reference sequence). Trimming at V came to 6 bases and at J to 4 bases, leaving 11 bases not matched to a gene. The CDR3 DNA is TGCAGTGCCTTGAGTCTAGCGGGAGGAGCTTACAATGAGCAGTTCTTC. Its protein product is CSALSLAGGAYNEQFF.

In its sample, this clonotype was seen many times. This chain joins TRBV20-1 and TRBJ2-5; possibly TRBD2 for D (6 bases). The CDR3 covers 14 residues. V gave up 3 bases and J gave up 3 bases, with 14 bases separating them. Germline V lookup: CDR1 DFQATT, CDR2 SNEGSKA (reference sequence). The CDR3 coding sequence is TGCAGTGCTAGTCCGGGACTCGATGAAGAGACCCAGTACTTC. Encoded protein: CSASPGLDEETQYF.

A few counts support this clonotype. The chain couples TRBV12-3 or TRBV12-4 to TRBJ2-7; D gene ambiguous. The CDR3 has 15 residues. Trimming removed 3 bases from V and 2 bases from J, with 14 bases in between. CDR3 amino acids: CASSFAQNPPYEQYF. CDR3 nucleotides: TGTGCCAGCAGTTTTGCCCAGAATCCTCCCTACGAGCAGTACTTC.

The gene calls are TRBV25-1 and TRBJ2-4, with D maybe TRBD2 (6 bases). Trimming pared 5 bases from V and 6 bases from J, leaving 14 bases between. The CDR3 has 14 residues. Germline loops: CDR1 MGHDK, CDR2 SYGVNS. The CDR3 DNA reads TGTGCCAGCAGTATGGGGGGTTCTGGAAACATTCAGTACTTC. This encodes CASSMGGSGNIQYF.

The J gene is TRBJ2-5, the V gene TRBV4-1; no clear D gene. Looked up from germline, CDR1 is MGHRA and CDR2 is YSYEKL. The CDR3 contains 17 residues. Trimming shortened V by 0 bases and J by 5 bases, and 19 bases separated the two germline ends. This CDR3 is CASSQDPVSSQWETQYF. The CDR3 nucleotides read TGCGCCAGCAGCCAAGATCCGGTTAGTTCCCAGTGGGAGACCCAGTACTTC.

Notes on this clonotype: Given a much more abundant clone one base away, this may be a read error. The chain couples TRBV6-1 to TRBJ2-7; tentative D call: TRBD2 (5 bases). The V end was cut by 6 bases, the J end by 6 bases, with 15 bases between. Germline CDR1 and CDR2: MNHNS and SASEGT. The CDR3 is 13 amino acids. The CDR3 here is CASSAGVVGEQYF. In DNA form, the CDR3 reads TGTGCCAGCAGCGCCGGGGTGGTAGGCGAGCAGTACTTC.

Here the CDR3 DNA reads TGTGCCAGCAGCTTCGGACAGGGCAGCTCCTATAATTCACCCCTCCACTTT. Its protein is CASSFGQGSSYNSPLHF. The V and J genes are TRBV11-2 and TRBJ1-6; TRBD1 agrees at 8 bases. CDR1 and CDR2 (germline): SGHAT, FQNNGV. This CDR3 is 17 amino acids long. V dropped 3 bases and J dropped 0; count of bases not matched to a gene: 4.

The chain has TRBV19 and TRBJ1-5; D call uncertain. The CDR3 is made up of 12 amino acids. V lost 6 bases and J lost 5, with 8 bases in between. Looked up from germline, CDR1 is LNHDA and CDR2 is SQIVND (reference sequence). The CDR3 loop reads CASRQRYQPQHF. The CDR3 DNA reads TGTGCCAGTAGACAGAGATATCAGCCCCAGCATTTT.

This clonotype appeared many times. This chain joins TRBV3-1 and TRBJ2-7, with D possibly matching TRBD2 (7 bases). CDR3 length equals 14 residues. Germline loops: CDR1 LGHDT, CDR2 YNNKEL (reference sequence). V was pared by 0 bases and J by 5 bases, with 11 bases between. As DNA, the CDR3 is TGTGCCAGCAGCCAAGATCTAGGGGGGGACGAGCAGTACTTC. Translation: CASSQDLGGDEQYF.

This rearrangement joins TRBV29-1 to TRBJ2-5, with 14 positions matching TRBD2. There are 14 residues in the CDR3. CDR1 SQVTM and CDR2 ANQGSEA come from the germline V gene. V was clipped by 7 bases and J by 5 bases; unmatched bases: 6. The CDR3 reads CSGLAGGPYETQYF. The DNA for the CDR3 is TGCAGCGGACTAGCGGGAGGGCCCTATGAGACCCAGTACTTC.

This clonotype has at least ten counts. The chain uses TRBV13 and TRBJ2-6; 12 positions match TRBD2. The CDR3 length is 18 residues. The V gene's germline CDR1 is PRHDT and CDR2 FYEKMQ (reference sequence). The V gene end was trimmed by 5 bases and the J gene end by 0 bases; junction bases not matched to a gene: 5. The chain's CDR3 is CASSRGLAGISGANVLTF. The DNA for the CDR3 is TGTGCCAGCAGCAGGGGACTAGCGGGCATCTCTGGGGCCAACGTCCTGACTTTC. Together with reference TRBV13 and TRBJ2-6, the CDR3 gives the full variable domain: AAGVIQSPRHLIKEKRETATLKCYPIPRHDTVYWYQQGPGQDPQFLISFYEKMQSDKGSIPDRFSAQQFSDYHSELNMSSLELGDSALYFCASSRGLAGISGANVLTFGAGSRLTVL.

This clonotype occurred a few times. The chain combines TRBV28 with TRBJ2-1, with 8 bases matching TRBD1. The ends lost 4 bases at V and 2 bases at J; junction bases unmatched: 7. CDR1 MDHEN and CDR2 SYDVKM come from the germline V gene. CDR3 length equals 16 residues. The DNA for the CDR3 is TGTGCCAGCAGTTCCGCCGGGACAGGCACCTACAATGAGCAGTTCTTC. Residues: CASSSAGTGTYNEQFF.

The chain uses TRBV7-6 and TRBJ2-2; no reliable D call. V shed 5 bases and J shed 7 bases, with 8 bases lying between them. The CDR3 spans 12 residues. The germline gives CDR1 SGHVS, CDR2 FNYEAQ. CDR3 sequence reads: CASSQDGGELFF. CDR3 sequence (DNA): TGTGCCAGCAGCCAAGACGGCGGGGAGCTGTTTTTT.

The count of this clonotype is one. V and J are TRBV10-3 and TRBJ2-2, with D hard to call. The CDR3 extends over 15 amino acids. Germline V CDR1 and CDR2: ENHRY, SYGVKD. V lost 0 bases, J lost 1 base, and 6 bases lay in between. Here the CDR3 DNA reads TGTGCCATCAGTGAGTCATCGGTGAACACCGGGGAGCTGTTTTTT. This translates into CAISESSVNTGELFF.

This clonotype was found a few times. V usage is TRBV30 and J usage is TRBJ2-7, with D possibly TRBD1 on 6 matching bases. V was trimmed by 3 bases and J by 5 bases, leaving 14 bases between them. Germline-derived CDR1 and CDR2 are GTSNPN and SVGIG (reference sequence). The CDR3 spans 13 residues. The CDR3 loop reads CAWRATGTHEQYF. The CDR3 coding sequence is TGTGCCTGGAGAGCTACAGGGACCCACGAGCAGTACTTC.

This chain links TRBV10-3 with TRBJ2-3; TRBD2 aligns across 8 bases. In germline, CDR1 is ENHRY, CDR2 SYGVKD. CDR3 size: 15 residues. V was clipped by 8 bases and J by 0 bases; unmatched bases: 7. CDR3 nucleotide sequence: TGTGCCATCCCGGGGGGGCCCCCAAGCACAGATACGCAGTATTTT. Protein sequence: CAIPGGPPSTDTQYF.

In this sample, this clonotype turned up many times. V usage is TRBV12-3 or TRBV12-4 and J usage is TRBJ2-7, with 8 bases that match TRBD2. CDR3 size: 14 residues. With V trimmed by 8 bases and J by 3 bases, 9 bases remained unmatched. The CDR3 DNA follows: TGTGCCAGCCAAACTAGCGGAAAACGCTACGAGCAGTACTTC. Translated: CASQTSGKRYEQYF.

This clonotype was seen a handful of times. The chain combines TRBV6-5 with TRBJ2-2; 10 positions match TRBD2. CDR1 MNHEY and CDR2 SVGAGI come from the germline V gene. The CDR3 is 16 residues long. J gave up 4 bases and V 4 bases, and 6 bases lay outside the gene matches. CDR3 coding DNA: TGTGCCAGCAGTTTCTCTAGCGGGAGTGCCACCGGGGAGCTGTTTTTT. Protein sequence: CASSFSSGSATGELFF.

This clonotype has a count of ten or more. The chain combines TRBV7-9 with TRBJ1-2; D remains unclear. There are 15 residues in the CDR3. Between the trimmed V and J ends, which lost 1 base and 5 bases, there was a span of 14 bases. In germline, CDR1 is SEHNR, CDR2 FQNEAQ (reference sequence). The DNA of the CDR3 is TGTGCCAGCAGCTTAGGGGGATCGATCGGTTATGGCTACACCTTC. It codes for CASSLGGSIGYGYTF.

The V gene is TRBV7-9, the J gene TRBJ1-1, with D possibly being TRBD1 (5 bases). From germline, CDR1 is SEHNR and CDR2 FQNEAQ (reference sequence). The V and J ends lost 0 bases and 1 base respectively, with 6 bases between them. The CDR3 is 14 amino acids. CDR3 in amino acids: CASSLATGNTEAFF. The CDR3 region has the DNA TGTGCCAGCAGCTTAGCAACAGGGAACACTGAAGCTTTCTTT.

This clonotype has ten or more counts. J is TRBJ1-1 and V is TRBV20-1; unclear D gene. The CDR3 spans 12 residues. Trimming removed 6 bases at V and 5 bases at J, with 13 bases between. The germline CDR1 and CDR2 sequences are DFQATT and SNEGSKA (reference sequence). The CDR3 DNA follows: TGCAGTGCCCGGATCGGGGAAACTGAAGCTTTCTTT. Translating it yields CSARIGETEAFF.

The chain employs TRBV6-5 and TRBJ1-1; 7 bases agree with TRBD1. Germline V gene lookup returns CDR1 MNHEY and CDR2 SVGAGI. Unmatched junction bases numbered 7, after V lost 2 bases and J lost 4 bases. The CDR3 runs to 15 residues. CDR3 protein: CASSYPQGVGTEAFF. The CDR3 coding sequence is TGTGCCAGCAGTTACCCCCAGGGGGTGGGCACTGAAGCTTTCTTT.

As regards this clonotype: This may arise from a read error, as a much more abundant clone is one base away. This chain connects TRBV6-1 to TRBJ1-2; no reliable D call. CDR3 length: 13 residues. Germline CDR1 and CDR2: MNHNS and SASEGT. The CDR3 sequence is CACSQGLNYGYTF. The CDR3 DNA follows: TGTGCCTGCAGTCAAGGACTCAACTATGGCTACACCTTC.

This clonotype was seen a handful of times. The genes are TRBV18 and TRBJ2-5; D remains ambiguous. CDR3 size: 14 residues. Germline values: CDR1 KGHSH, CDR2 LQKENI. Trimming stripped 3 bases from V and 1 base from J, with 9 bases between. This chain's CDR3 is CASSPSHSQETQYF. CDR3 nucleotides: TGTGCCAGCTCACCTTCTCACAGCCAAGAGACCCAGTACTTC.